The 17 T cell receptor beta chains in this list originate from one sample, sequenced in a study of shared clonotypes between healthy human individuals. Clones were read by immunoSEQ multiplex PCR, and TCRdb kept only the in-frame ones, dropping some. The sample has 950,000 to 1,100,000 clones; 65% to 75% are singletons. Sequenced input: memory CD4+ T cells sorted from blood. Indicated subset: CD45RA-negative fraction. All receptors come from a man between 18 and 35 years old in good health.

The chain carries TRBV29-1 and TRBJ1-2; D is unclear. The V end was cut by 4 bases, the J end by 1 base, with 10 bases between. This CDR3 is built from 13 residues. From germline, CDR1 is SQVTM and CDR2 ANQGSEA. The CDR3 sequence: CSVVGRLNYGYTF. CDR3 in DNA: TGCAGCGTTGTAGGACGGCTTAACTATGGCTACACCTTC.

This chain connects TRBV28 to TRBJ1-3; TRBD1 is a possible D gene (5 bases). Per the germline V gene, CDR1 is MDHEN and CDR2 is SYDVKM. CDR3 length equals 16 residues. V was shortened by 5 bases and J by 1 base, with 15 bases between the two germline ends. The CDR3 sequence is CASSTAQGGSGNTIYF. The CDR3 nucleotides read TGTGCCAGCAGTACGGCCCAGGGAGGATCTGGAAACACCATATATTTT.

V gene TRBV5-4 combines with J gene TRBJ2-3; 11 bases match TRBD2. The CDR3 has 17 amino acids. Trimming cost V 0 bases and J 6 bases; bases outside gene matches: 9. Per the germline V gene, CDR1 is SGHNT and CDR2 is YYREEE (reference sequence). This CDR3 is CASSLAGVAGGHDTQYF. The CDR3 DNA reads TGTGCCAGCAGCTTGGCCGGGGTAGCGGGAGGGCACGATACGCAGTATTTT.

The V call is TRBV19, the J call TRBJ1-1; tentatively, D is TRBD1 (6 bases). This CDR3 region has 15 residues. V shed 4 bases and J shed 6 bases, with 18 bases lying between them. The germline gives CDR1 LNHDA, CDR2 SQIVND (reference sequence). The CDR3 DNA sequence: TGTGCCAGTAGTACTGAACAGGGCTGGGGGGCTGAAGCTTTCTTT. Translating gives CASSTEQGWGAEAFF.

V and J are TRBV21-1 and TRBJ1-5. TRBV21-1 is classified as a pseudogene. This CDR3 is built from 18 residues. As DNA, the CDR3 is TGTGCCAGCAGTCAAGGGGCTTCTACCTGGAGGGAAGGTCAGCCCCAGCATTTT. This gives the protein CASSQGASTWREGQPQHF.

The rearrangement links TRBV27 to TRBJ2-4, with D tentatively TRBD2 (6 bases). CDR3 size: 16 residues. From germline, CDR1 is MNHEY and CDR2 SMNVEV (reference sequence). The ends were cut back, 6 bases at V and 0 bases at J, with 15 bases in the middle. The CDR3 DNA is TGTGCCAGCAGCCATGCCGGGGGTTTAGCCAAAAACATTCAGTACTTC. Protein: CASSHAGGLAKNIQYF.

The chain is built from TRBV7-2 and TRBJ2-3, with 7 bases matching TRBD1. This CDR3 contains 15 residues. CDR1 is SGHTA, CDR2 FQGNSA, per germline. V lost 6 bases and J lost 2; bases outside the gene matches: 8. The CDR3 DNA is TGTGCCAGCAGTTCGACAGGGTTTTACACAGATACGCAGTATTTT. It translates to CASSSTGFYTDTQYF.

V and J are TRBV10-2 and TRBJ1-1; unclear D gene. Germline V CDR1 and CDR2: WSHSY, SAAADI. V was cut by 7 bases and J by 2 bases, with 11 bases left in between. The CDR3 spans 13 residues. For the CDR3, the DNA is TGCGCCAGCAATCTTCGGGATAACACTGAAGCTTTCTTT. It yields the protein CASNLRDNTEAFF.

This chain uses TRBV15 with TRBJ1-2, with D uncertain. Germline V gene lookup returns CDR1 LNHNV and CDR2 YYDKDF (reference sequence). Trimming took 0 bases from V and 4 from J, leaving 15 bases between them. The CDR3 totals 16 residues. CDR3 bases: TGTGCCACCAGCAGAGATCTTGGCAGAAACCTCTATGGCTACACCTTC. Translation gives CATSRDLGRNLYGYTF. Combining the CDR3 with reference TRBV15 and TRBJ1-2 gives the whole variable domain DAMVIQNPRYQVTQFGKPVTLSCSQTLNHNVMYWYQQKSSQAPKLLFHYYDKDFNNEADTPDNFQSRRPNTSFCFLDIRSPGLGDTAMYLCATSRDLGRNLYGYTFGSGTRLTVV.

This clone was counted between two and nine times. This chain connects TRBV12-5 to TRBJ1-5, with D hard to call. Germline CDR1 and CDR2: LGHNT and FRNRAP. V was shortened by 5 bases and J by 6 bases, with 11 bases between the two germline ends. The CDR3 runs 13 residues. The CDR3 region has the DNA TGTGCTAGTGGTCAGGTGATGGGTCAGCCCCAGCATTTT. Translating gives CASGQVMGQPQHF. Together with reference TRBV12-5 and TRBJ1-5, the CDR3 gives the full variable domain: DARVTQTPRHKVTEMGQEVTMRCQPILGHNTVFWYRQTMMQGLELLAYFRNRAPLDDSGMPKDRFSAEMPDATLATLKIQPSEPRDSAVYFCASGQVMGQPQHFGDGTRLSIL.

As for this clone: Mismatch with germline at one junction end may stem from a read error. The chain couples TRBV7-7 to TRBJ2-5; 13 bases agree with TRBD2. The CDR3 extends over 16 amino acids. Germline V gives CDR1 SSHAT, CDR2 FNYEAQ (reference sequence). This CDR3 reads CASSPTSGGVQETQYF. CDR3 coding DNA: TGTGCTAGCAGCCCAACTAGCGGGGGGGTACAAGAGACCCAGTACTTC.

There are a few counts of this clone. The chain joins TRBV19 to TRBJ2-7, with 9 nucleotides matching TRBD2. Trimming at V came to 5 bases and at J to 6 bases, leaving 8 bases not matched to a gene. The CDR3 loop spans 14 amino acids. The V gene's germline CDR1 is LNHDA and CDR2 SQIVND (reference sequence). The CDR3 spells CASSLREGRLEQYF. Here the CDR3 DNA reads TGTGCCAGTAGTCTGCGGGAGGGCCGTCTCGAGCAGTACTTC. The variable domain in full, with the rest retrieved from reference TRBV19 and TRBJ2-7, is DGGITQSPKYLFRKEGQNVTLSCEQNLNHDAMYWYRQDPGQGLRLIYYSQIVNDFQKGDIAEGYSVSREKKESFPLTVTSAQKNPTAFYLCASSLREGRLEQYFGPGTRLTVT.

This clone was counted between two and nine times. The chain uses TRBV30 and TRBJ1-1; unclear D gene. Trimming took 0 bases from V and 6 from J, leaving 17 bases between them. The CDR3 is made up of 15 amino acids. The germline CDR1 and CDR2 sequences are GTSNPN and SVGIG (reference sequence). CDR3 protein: CAWSVLTVRAPEAFF. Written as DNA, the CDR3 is TGTGCCTGGAGTGTACTAACCGTAAGGGCCCCTGAAGCTTTCTTT.

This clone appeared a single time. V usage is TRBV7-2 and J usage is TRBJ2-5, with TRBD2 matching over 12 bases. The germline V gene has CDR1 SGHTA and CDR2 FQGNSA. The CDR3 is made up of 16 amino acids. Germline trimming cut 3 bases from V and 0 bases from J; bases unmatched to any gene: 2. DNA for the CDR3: TGTGCCAGCAGCTTGGGACTAGCGGGCAACCAAGAGACCCAGTACTTC. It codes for CASSLGLAGNQETQYF.

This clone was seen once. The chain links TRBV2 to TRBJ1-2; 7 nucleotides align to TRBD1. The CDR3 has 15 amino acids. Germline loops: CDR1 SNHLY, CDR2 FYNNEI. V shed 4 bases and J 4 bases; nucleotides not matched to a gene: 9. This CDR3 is CASSGDTGVFYGYTF. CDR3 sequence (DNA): TGTGCCAGCAGTGGAGACACAGGGGTTTTCTATGGCTACACCTTC.

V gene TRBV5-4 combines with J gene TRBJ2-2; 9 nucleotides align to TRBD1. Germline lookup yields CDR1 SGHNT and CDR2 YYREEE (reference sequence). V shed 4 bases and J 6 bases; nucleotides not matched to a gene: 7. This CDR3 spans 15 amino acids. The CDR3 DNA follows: TGTGCCAGCAGCGTACAGGGGGCGTCGTCCGGGGAGCTGTTTTTT. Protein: CASSVQGASSGELFF.

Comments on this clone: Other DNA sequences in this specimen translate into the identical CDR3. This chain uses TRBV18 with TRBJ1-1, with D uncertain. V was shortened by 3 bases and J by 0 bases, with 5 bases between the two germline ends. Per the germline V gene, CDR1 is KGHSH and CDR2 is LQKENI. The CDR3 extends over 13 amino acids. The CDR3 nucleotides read TGTGCCAGCTCACCCGTCATGAACACTGAAGCTTTCTTT. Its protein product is CASSPVMNTEAFF.